The T cell receptor beta chain under discussion was sequenced for a study of blood T cell repertoires in COVID-19 (dated by TCRdb to the early 2020s). Broadly, across the study: Samples from collaborators originated in the United States, Italy and Spain and spanned both the acute and convalescent phases of COVID-19. Nearly every sample came with metadata listing a de-identified subject ID, COVID-19 status, age in years and sex. The repertoires were made available in a free public database intended to serve as a resource for research on the immune response to SARS-CoV-2. The samples were drawn from the first 160 participants of the ongoing ImmuneRACE study and from 1,254 subjects provided by 6 global collaborators. Where available, HLA class I and class II types were taken from metadata supplied by the sample provider and were not determined by assay-based typing. The prospective study material was composed of cDNA or gDNA derived from T cells, B-cell-depleted T cells, or PBMCs. Deeply sampled blood TCRbeta repertoires from subjects exposed to, actively infected with, or recovered from COVID-19 were included in the dataset. Overall study outcomes, separate from this receptor: How much clinical and demographic metadata was included differed by source and by participant, and the metadata was provided uncurated.

TCRbeta CDR3 regions were amplified from genomic DNA by means of the immunoSEQ Assay, a bias-controlled multiplex PCR. The authors processed their data as follows. Nucleated cell counts per sample were estimated from amplification of reference gene primers within the assay. To quantify the absolute abundance of each unique TCRbeta CDR3 rearrangement, sequence reads were collapsed and filtered. For each sample, productive Simpson clonality was calculated by taking the square root of Simpson's diversity index across productive rearrangements. What TCRdb holds here is the immuneACCESS table cut down to in-frame rearrangements. Part of the clones is not present; checked against another copy, under half of the missing clones reflect an unresolved V gene, and the others are unexplained. The V and J calls and clone size come from that table; D and trimming were worked out from the DNA. Within this sample are approximately 90,000 clones, with 70% to 85% of them counted one time only. The ten largest account for about 25% of the sample.

Collaborating institutions collected whole blood in K2EDTA tubes following their own protocols. Collaborator samples were shipped for TCRbeta analysis as frozen whole blood, isolated PBMCs, or DNA extracted from either sample type. To note about this clone: Its antigen remains undetermined. Base qualities are not recorded, but no much larger clone differs from it by a single base.

The CDR3 runs 15 amino acids, cysteine and phenylalanine included. The entry retains the CDR3 DNA only, 45 bases that are in frame from base 1. The germline V gene gives CDR1 as SGHTA and CDR2 as FQGNSA. V drops 7 bases and J drops 0 bases, leaving 15 bases in between. The rearrangement joined TRBV7-2 to TRBJ2-5, with a weak D call of TRBD1 (6 bases match). The TCR comes from a man in his 60s with acute or convalescent COVID-19. Sequenced: peripheral blood. The CDR3 loop reads CASIPQGLDQETQYF. The bases are TGTGCCAGCATCCCCCAGGGGTTGGACCAAGAGACCCAGTACTTC.